This T cell receptor (beta chain) was recovered during a study of cytomegalovirus exposure and HLA in healthy donors. Researchers ran the PCR with 60 Vbeta and 13 Jbeta primers. TCRdb's table, derived via immunoSEQ multiplex PCR, lists solely in-frame clones and lacks some. The table includes approximately 100,000 clones, 60% to 75% detected once. The trim removed 4 bases at V and 7 bases at J, leaving 12 bases unmatched. Germline loops: CDR1 SGHRS, CDR2 YFSETQ. This CDR3 comprises 15 residues. Sample: PBMCs. This TCR derives from a man aged 35-49 years in good health and CMV-seropositive. The chain links TRBV5-1 to TRBJ1-1; 8 bases match TRBD1. This CDR3 reads CASSPTVGQGSEAFF. For the CDR3, the DNA is TGCGCCAGCAGCCCTACTGTCGGACAGGGAAGTGAAGCTTTCTTT.